The 24 T cell receptor beta chains reported below all come from one sample, sequenced in a study of blood T cell repertoires in COVID-19 (dated by TCRdb to 2020 to 2021). Receptor libraries were prepared by the immunoSEQ multiplex PCR assay. What TCRdb holds here is the immuneACCESS table cut down to in-frame rearrangements. Part of the clones is not present; checked against another copy, under half of the missing clones reflect an unresolved V gene, and the others are unexplained. The sample table shows around 180,000 clones, and roughly 78% are seen once. The ten largest clonotypes hold around 7% of the sample. Sequencing was carried out using peripheral blood. These receptors were collected from a man aged 65 to 79 with active or convalescent COVID-19.

This chain joins TRBV11-2 and TRBJ2-3; D is unresolved. Looked up from germline, CDR1 is SGHAT and CDR2 is FQNNGV. V was trimmed by 2 bases and J by 4 bases, leaving 10 bases between them. The CDR3 contains 14 residues. The CDR3 reads CASSLSYISDTQYF. CDR3 sequence (DNA): TGTGCCAGCAGCTTATCCTATATTTCAGATACGCAGTATTTT.

The chain recombines TRBV7-8 with TRBJ2-7; 12 bases line up with TRBD1. V trimming: 1 base; J trimming: 4 bases; junction bases outside the gene matches: 5. Per germline, CDR1 SGHVS and CDR2 FQNEAQ. The CDR3 is made up of 16 amino acids. The DNA of the CDR3 is TGTGCCAGCAGCTTAGGGGAGGGACAGGGGGCGTACGAGCAGTACTTC. Amino acids: CASSLGEGQGAYEQYF. The variable domain in full, completed from reference TRBV7-8 and TRBJ2-7, reads GAGVSQSPRYKVAKRGQDVALRCDPISGHVSLFWYQQALGQGPEFLTYFQNEAQLDKSGLPSDRFFAERPEGSVSTLKIQRTQQEDSAVYLCASSLGEGQGAYEQYFGPGTRLTVT.

The CDR3 spells CASRGGAGGVYEQYF. Written as DNA, the CDR3 is TGTGCCAGCAGAGGGGGGGCGGGAGGCGTGTACGAGCAGTACTTC. The chain recombines TRBV6-5 with TRBJ2-7, with 8 bases that match TRBD2. The CDR3 length is 15 residues. With 6 bases clipped from V and 4 bases from J, the junction kept 11 bases outside the gene matches. Germline V gene data show CDR1 as MNHEY and CDR2 as SVGAGI.

This chain links TRBV7-2 with TRBJ2-1; D remains unclear. Trimming took off 1 base at V and 5 bases at J, with 9 bases between the two ends. The CDR3 length is 14 residues. Germline lookup yields CDR1 SGHTA and CDR2 FQGNSA. CDR3 DNA: TGTGCCAGCAGCTTAGTGGCTAGAGACAATGAGCAGTTCTTC. Amino acid sequence: CASSLVARDNEQFF.

J is TRBJ2-7 and V is TRBV7-9; 12 positions match TRBD2. After removal of 5 bases from V and 5 bases from J, the junction contained 7 bases not matched to a gene. Germline V gene sequence: CDR1 SEHNR, CDR2 FQNEAQ (reference sequence). This CDR3 contains 15 residues. The CDR3, as DNA: TGTGCCAGCAGCCCTGGACTAGCGGGGCCTGACGAGCAGTACTTC. This sequence encodes CASSPGLAGPDEQYF.

The CDR3 DNA sequence: TGTGCCAGCAGCTTAGGTAGCGGGGGGGCCGATGAGCAGTTCTTC. It is translated as CASSLGSGGADEQFF. The chain links TRBV7-9 to TRBJ2-1; TRBD2 agrees at 11 bases. V was clipped by 1 base and J by 8 bases; unmatched bases: 4. The CDR3 totals 15 residues. The germline V gene has CDR1 SEHNR and CDR2 FQNEAQ (reference sequence).

The V gene is TRBV27, the J gene TRBJ1-2; D unresolved. The V end was cut by 4 bases, the J end by 4 bases, with 10 bases between. There are 13 residues in the CDR3. Germline lookup yields CDR1 MNHEY and CDR2 SMNVEV (reference sequence). The CDR3 DNA is TGTGCCAGCAGTTCTCAGAATTCCTATGGCTACACCTTC. Translating it yields CASSSQNSYGYTF.

As DNA, the CDR3 is TGTGCCACCTCGGACAGTGCGAATGAAAAACTGTTTTTT. This encodes CATSDSANEKLFF. The V call is TRBV27, the J call TRBJ1-4, with D tentatively TRBD1 (6 bases). The CDR3 sequence is 13 residues long. V gave up 10 bases and J gave up 5 bases, with 14 bases separating them. CDR1 and CDR2 (germline): MNHEY, SMNVEV (reference sequence).

V usage is TRBV18 and J usage is TRBJ2-6, with D perhaps TRBD1 (5 bases). The V end was cut by 2 bases, the J end by 3 bases, with 14 bases between. This CDR3 is 17 amino acids long. The germline CDR1 and CDR2 sequences are KGHSH and LQKENI. CDR3 DNA: TGTGCCAGCTCACCATCTATCCGAGACAGTGGGGCCAACGTCCTGACTTTC. It translates to CASSPSIRDSGANVLTF.

The chain carries TRBV4-1 and TRBJ1-6, with D uncertain. Germline assignment: CDR1 MGHRA and CDR2 YSYEKL. This CDR3 region has 14 residues. Trimming cost V 0 bases and J 5 bases, with 5 bases left between them. CDR3 sequence reads: CASSQDSHNSPLHF. CDR3 DNA sequence: TGCGCCAGCAGCCAAGACAGTCATAATTCACCCCTCCACTTT.

The chain carries TRBV9 and TRBJ2-1, with TRBD1 identical over 9 bases. The ends lost 3 bases at V and 1 base at J; junction bases unmatched: 5. The CDR3 is 16 amino acids. Germline values: CDR1 SGDLS, CDR2 YYNGEE. The CDR3 spells CASSETTGGSYNEQFF. CDR3 bases: TGTGCCAGCAGCGAAACGACAGGGGGATCCTACAATGAGCAGTTCTTC.

This clone was found once. The V and J genes are TRBV19 and TRBJ2-1; TRBD1 matches 8 bases. The CDR3 has 15 residues. J gave up 5 bases and V 3 bases, and 6 bases lay outside the gene matches. Germline lookup yields CDR1 LNHDA and CDR2 SQIVND (reference sequence). CDR3 sequence reads: CASSIGDRRDNEQFF. The CDR3 DNA is TGTGCCAGTAGTATCGGGGACAGGAGAGACAATGAGCAGTTCTTC.

A note on this clone: A much larger clone is a single base away; this may be a read error. The chain couples TRBV13 to TRBJ1-6; D unresolved. Germline V lookup: CDR1 PRHDT, CDR2 FYEKMQ (reference sequence). This CDR3 spans 12 amino acids. Trimming removed 5 bases from V and 5 bases from J, with 4 bases in between. The CDR3 region has the DNA TGTGCCAGCAGCGTCGATAATTCACCCCTCCACTTT. Its translation: CASSVDNSPLHF.

V and J are TRBV29-1 and TRBJ1-4; no definite D call. Germline loops: CDR1 SQVTM, CDR2 ANQGSEA. The CDR3 spans 11 residues. V was clipped by 7 bases and J by 5 bases, with 8 bases between them. In nucleotides, the CDR3 is TGCAGCGGAGCGATAAATGAAAAACTGTTTTTT. Translation gives CSGAINEKLFF. The full variable domain, in which reference TRBV29-1 and TRBJ1-4 provide the parts outside the CDR3, is SAVISQKPSRDICQRGTSLTIQCQVDSQVTMMFWYRQQPGQSLTLIATANQGSEATYESGFVIDKFPISRPNLTFSTLTVSNMSPEDSSIYLCSGAINEKLFFGSGTQLSVL.

V gene TRBV10-3 combines with J gene TRBJ1-1; maybe TRBD1 (5 bases). V lost 3 bases and J 3 bases, leaving 5 bases between the germline ends. The CDR3 covers 12 residues. Germline values: CDR1 ENHRY, CDR2 SYGVKD. CDR3 region: CAISDRDTEAFF. CDR3 bases: TGTGCCATCAGTGACAGGGACACTGAAGCTTTCTTT.

The rearrangement uses TRBV18 and TRBJ1-3; TRBD1 is a possible D gene (5 bases). The CDR3 is 15 residues long. CDR1 and CDR2 from the germline V gene are KGHSH and LQKENI. Trimming stripped 3 bases from V and 0 bases from J, with 9 bases between. The CDR3 is CASSPDIHSGNTIYF. The DNA for the CDR3 is TGTGCCAGCTCACCGGACATACACTCTGGAAACACCATATATTTT.

This clone was seen only a few times. The rearrangement links TRBV5-1 to TRBJ1-3; TRBD1 might be the D (6 bases). The CDR3 has 13 residues. The germline CDR1 and CDR2 sequences are SGHRS and YFSETQ. V lost 4 bases, J lost 4 bases, and 9 bases lay in between. This CDR3 reads CASSAGQGNTIYF. Here the CDR3 DNA reads TGCGCCAGCAGCGCCGGACAGGGAAACACCATATATTTT.

The chain joins TRBV6-6 to TRBJ2-4; the D gene is possibly TRBD1 (6 bases). Germline assignment: CDR1 MNHNY and CDR2 SVGAGI (reference sequence). The CDR3 has 14 amino acids. Trimming left V 6 bases short and J 10 bases short, with 19 bases between. In nucleotides, the CDR3 is TGTGCCAGCAGCAACAGGGAACCCTCAAAAATTCAGTACTTC. Translated, it gives CASSNREPSKIQYF.

This clone was counted between two and nine times. This CDR3 reads CAWSEGNSNQPQHF. CDR3 bases: TGTGCCTGGAGTGAGGGGAATAGCAATCAGCCCCAGCATTTT. V and J are TRBV30 and TRBJ1-5; weak D call: TRBD1 (5 bases). Trimming cost V 1 base and J 0 bases, with 7 bases left between them. Germline lookup yields CDR1 GTSNPN and CDR2 SVGIG (reference sequence). CDR3 length: 14 amino acids.

This chain uses TRBV30 with TRBJ2-5; D might be TRBD2 (5 bases). Trimming removed 5 bases at V and 1 base at J, with 17 bases between. The germline CDR1 and CDR2 sequences are GTSNPN and SVGIG (reference sequence). This CDR3 spans 15 amino acids. The CDR3 spells CAWSSPQDFQETQYF. In DNA form, the CDR3 reads TGTGCCTGGTCAAGCCCCCAGGACTTCCAAGAGACCCAGTACTTC.

The chain is built from TRBV24-1 and TRBJ1-2; no clear D gene. V lost 2 bases and J 2 bases, leaving 8 bases between the germline ends. The germline V gene encodes CDR1 KGHDR and CDR2 SFDVKD. The CDR3 length is 14 residues. The CDR3 DNA follows: TGTGCCACCAGTGATTCTGGGCTAAACTATGGCTACACCTTC. Amino acid sequence: CATSDSGLNYGYTF.

Concerning this clone itself: The sample has other DNA sequences that encode this CDR3 too. The genes are TRBV7-9 and TRBJ1-4, with unresolved D. CDR1 is SEHNR and CDR2 is FQNEAQ in the germline V gene (reference sequence). V lost 6 bases and J lost 2, with 10 bases in between. There are 14 residues in the CDR3. The CDR3 bases are TGTGCCAGCAGTTTACAGTCTACTAATGAAAAACTGTTTTTT. Protein product: CASSLQSTNEKLFF. Full variable domain (remainder filled in from reference TRBV7-9 and TRBJ1-4): DTGVSQNPRHKITKRGQNVTFRCDPISEHNRLYWYRQTLGQGPEFLTYFQNEAQLEKSRLLSDRFSAERPKGSFSTLEIQRTEQGDSAMYLCASSLQSTNEKLFFGSGTQLSVL.

V and J are TRBV6-2 or TRBV6-3 and TRBJ1-5, with 7 bases matching TRBD1. Germline lookup yields CDR1 MNHEY and CDR2 SVGEGT. The CDR3 spans 14 residues. Unmatched junction bases numbered 8, after V lost 6 bases and J lost 6 bases. CDR3 DNA sequence: TGTGCCAGCAGGCCTATCGACAGGGTTCAGCCCCAGCATTTT. Its translation is CASRPIDRVQPQHF.

J is TRBJ2-1 and V is TRBV6-5, with 8 bases fitting TRBD2. The V segment lost 8 bases and the J segment 6 bases; nucleotides outside the gene matches: 12. This CDR3 region has 15 residues. CDR1 is MNHEY and CDR2 is SVGAGI in the germline V gene. This chain's CDR3 is CASVPGAGGTNEQFF. The CDR3 DNA reads TGTGCCAGCGTCCCGGGGGCGGGAGGTACCAATGAGCAGTTCTTC.